This TCR beta chain stems from a study of T-cell memory formation after mild COVID-19. Whole-study findings and limits: Among contracting clones, CD4+ were mainly CM/EM and CD8+ enriched in EMRA. Contracting clones from day 15 to 85 showed balanced CD4/CD8; later expanders favored CD4+.

The table lists this clonotype with a few counts. No antigen is known for it. Constant-segment primers were used for 5'RACE, and the resulting TCR alpha and TCR beta cDNA libraries carried sample barcodes and UMIs. Via MiXCR, TCRdb re-called the 5' RACE reads, giving one row per CDR3 protein. Here the sample spans a few hundred thousand distinct CDR3 sequences, 20% to 30% being singletons. Sequencing was done on a sample of PBMCs or a T cell subset sorted from them (not recorded which). The clonotype comes from an adult woman who had mild COVID-19 (a few samples of this study predate the infection). Cell type and time point are not known.

The CDR3 sequence is CASSPRYTDTQYF. DNA for the CDR3: TGTGCCAGCAGCCCCCGTTACACAGATACGCAGTATTTT. The chain links TRBV7-2 to TRBJ2-3; no firm D call. V dropped 5 bases and J dropped 2 bases, with 8 bases sitting between them. Germline V gene lookup returns CDR1 SGHTA and CDR2 FQGNSA. This CDR3 comprises 13 residues. Based on the CDR3 plus reference TRBV7-2 and TRBJ2-3, the full variable domain is GAGVSQSPSNKVTEKGKDVELRCDPISGHTALYWYRQSLGQGLEFLIYFQGNSAPDKSGLPSDRFSAERTGGSVSTLTIQRTQQEDSAVYLCASSPRYTDTQYFGPGTRLTVL.